The 18 T cell receptor beta chains in this list originate from one sample, sequenced in a study of T cell responses to AZD1222 COVID-19 vaccine. Assay: immunoSEQ multiplex PCR; the TCRdb copy retains only in-frame clones and omits some. The sample yields 160,000 or so clones, under 95% seen once. The specimen comprised peripheral blood, sampled 28 days after the second AZD1222 dose. These receptors came from an adult who received the AZD1222 COVID-19 vaccine.

This rearrangement joins TRBV7-3 to TRBJ2-7; 7 nucleotides match TRBD1. CDR1 is SGHTA, CDR2 FQGTGA, per germline. V shed 5 bases, J shed 4 bases, and the junction held 5 bases outside the gene matches. The CDR3 has 13 residues. The CDR3 spells CASSTSTGYEQYF. CDR3 in DNA: TGTGCCAGCAGCACGTCGACAGGGTACGAGCAGTACTTC.

This clone has only one observation. This chain links TRBV7-9 with TRBJ2-3, with 14 bases that match TRBD2. The CDR3 has 18 amino acids. Losses at the gene ends were 4 bases for V and 0 bases for J; bases not matched to a gene: 6. Germline V gene data show CDR1 as SEHNR and CDR2 as FQNEAQ (reference sequence). The DNA for the CDR3 is TGTGCCAGCAGCTCGGGACTAGCGGGAGTTACTAGCACAGATACGCAGTATTTT. The encoded protein is CASSSGLAGVTSTDTQYF. The full variable domain, rest sourced from reference TRBV7-9 and TRBJ2-3, is DTGVSQNPRHKITKRGQNVTFRCDPISEHNRLYWYRQTLGQGPEFLTYFQNEAQLEKSRLLSDRFSAERPKGSFSTLEIQRTEQGDSAMYLCASSSGLAGVTSTDTQYFGPGTRLTVL.

The chain joins TRBV19 to TRBJ1-2; D possibly corresponds to TRBD1 (5 bases). The ends were cut back, 1 base at V and 7 bases at J, with 16 bases in the middle. Per the germline V gene, CDR1 is LNHDA and CDR2 is SQIVND (reference sequence). The CDR3 totals 15 residues. For the CDR3, the DNA is TGTGCCAGTAGTATAGGGGACCGGGACTTCGTTGGCTACACCTTC. Translated, it gives CASSIGDRDFVGYTF. The full variable domain, its missing parts supplied by reference TRBV19 and TRBJ1-2, is DGGITQSPKYLFRKEGQNVTLSCEQNLNHDAMYWYRQDPGQGLRLIYYSQIVNDFQKGDIAEGYSVSREKKESFPLTVTSAQKNPTAFYLCASSIGDRDFVGYTFGSGTRLTVV.

The chain uses TRBV29-1 and TRBJ2-7; D is undetermined. In germline, CDR1 is SQVTM, CDR2 ANQGSEA. This CDR3 comprises 12 residues. The germline V and J ends were trimmed by 2 bases and 1 base, with 6 bases remaining between them. This CDR3 is CSVETVSYEQYF. The CDR3 DNA reads as TGCAGCGTTGAAACGGTTTCCTACGAGCAGTACTTC.

The chain links TRBV30 to TRBJ1-1, with a tentative D call TRBD1 (5 bases). The V end lost 3 bases, the J end lost 1 base, and 12 bases lay between the germline ends. The germline CDR1 and CDR2 sequences are GTSNPN and SVGIG (reference sequence). This CDR3 is 14 amino acids long. CDR3 residues: CAWREGTGNTEAFF. Written as DNA, the CDR3 is TGTGCCTGGAGGGAAGGGACGGGGAACACTGAAGCTTTCTTT.

The genes are TRBV28 and TRBJ1-2, with D unresolved. V was pared by 3 bases and J by 5 bases, with 13 bases between. This CDR3 contains 14 residues. Germline V gene data show CDR1 as MDHEN and CDR2 as SYDVKM. CDR3 region: CASSFNSRVYGYTF. CDR3 nucleotide sequence: TGTGCCAGCAGTTTTAATTCCAGAGTTTATGGCTACACCTTC.

The gene calls are TRBV14 and TRBJ2-3; TRBD2 matches at 9 bases. This CDR3 is 16 amino acids long. Unmatched junction bases numbered 3, after V lost 0 bases and J lost 2 bases. Looked up from germline, CDR1 is SGHDN and CDR2 is FVKESK. The CDR3 here is CASSQEGTSLTDTQYF. The CDR3 coding sequence is TGTGCCAGCAGCCAAGAGGGGACTAGCCTCACAGATACGCAGTATTTT.

The V and J genes are TRBV2 and TRBJ2-1; 13 nucleotides match TRBD2. CDR1 and CDR2 from the germline V gene are SNHLY and FYNNEI. CDR3 length equals 17 residues. V lost 5 bases to trimming and J lost 1 base; unmatched junction nucleotides: 5. CDR3 amino acids: CASSPGTSGISYNEQFF. The CDR3 DNA sequence: TGTGCCAGCAGTCCCGGGACTAGCGGGATATCCTACAATGAGCAGTTCTTC.

The rearrangement links TRBV11-2 to TRBJ2-1; 7 nucleotides match TRBD2. CDR1 SGHAT and CDR2 FQNNGV come from the germline V gene. The CDR3 runs 15 residues. V lost 3 bases to trimming and J lost 2 bases; unmatched junction nucleotides: 4. This chain's CDR3 is CASSLGGGAYNEQFF. The DNA for the CDR3 is TGTGCCAGCAGCTTGGGCGGGGGTGCCTACAATGAGCAGTTCTTC.

This clone was detected only once. V and J are TRBV3-1 (or the pseudogene TRBV3-2) and TRBJ1-2; 10 bases map to TRBD1. CDR3 length: 14 amino acids. CDR1 and CDR2 from the germline V gene are LGHDT and YNNKEL (reference sequence). With V trimmed by 0 bases and J by 5 bases, 0 bases remained unmatched. CDR3: CASSQEDRGYGYTF. CDR3 DNA sequence: TGTGCCAGCAGCCAAGAGGACAGGGGGTATGGCTACACCTTC.

The table lists this clone with a count of one. The chain combines TRBV11-2 with TRBJ2-7, with TRBD2 matching over 7 bases. The CDR3 spans 15 residues. CDR1 SGHAT and CDR2 FQNNGV come from the germline V gene. Losses at the gene ends were 1 base for V and 3 bases for J; bases not matched to a gene: 6. The CDR3, as DNA: TGTGCCAGCAGCTTAGCTGCTAGCGGATACTACGAGCAGTACTTC. Translating it yields CASSLAASGYYEQYF.

The chain joins TRBV19 to TRBJ2-7; D call uncertain. This CDR3 spans 16 amino acids. V shed 0 bases and J shed 1 base, with 13 bases lying between them. CDR1 and CDR2 from the germline V gene are LNHDA and SQIVND (reference sequence). The CDR3 spells CASSIDPGARSYEQYF. CDR3 coding DNA: TGTGCCAGTAGTATAGATCCCGGAGCCCGGTCCTACGAGCAGTACTTC. Supplemented by reference TRBV19 and TRBJ2-7, the full variable domain reads DGGITQSPKYLFRKEGQNVTLSCEQNLNHDAMYWYRQDPGQGLRLIYYSQIVNDFQKGDIAEGYSVSREKKESFPLTVTSAQKNPTAFYLCASSIDPGARSYEQYFGPGTRLTVT.

The rearrangement uses TRBV5-6 and TRBJ2-2, with TRBD2 matching 10 bases. Per germline, CDR1 SGHDT and CDR2 YYEEEE. The CDR3 contains 15 residues. After removal of 4 bases from V and 7 bases from J, the junction contained 7 bases not matched to a gene. The CDR3 DNA sequence: TGTGCCAGCAGCACCCTAGCGGGAGAAGGCGGGGAGCTGTTTTTT. It yields the protein CASSTLAGEGGELFF.

V and J are TRBV4-1 and TRBJ2-7; 7 bases are a match to TRBD2. V trimming: 1 base; J trimming: 3 bases; junction bases outside the gene matches: 6. This CDR3 region has 15 residues. Per germline, CDR1 MGHRA and CDR2 YSYEKL. The CDR3 here is CASSQVSSSGYEQYF. The DNA for the CDR3 is TGCGCCAGCAGCCAAGTTTCGTCTAGCGGCTACGAGCAGTACTTC.

The V and J genes are TRBV19 and TRBJ2-3; TRBD1 matches at 9 bases. CDR1 is LNHDA, CDR2 SQIVND, per germline (reference sequence). With 7 bases clipped from V and 3 bases from J, the junction kept 5 bases outside the gene matches. The CDR3 has 14 amino acids. In DNA form, the CDR3 reads TGTGCCAGTAAACAGACAGGGGGAACAGATACGCAGTATTTT. It encodes CASKQTGGTDTQYF.

This chain connects TRBV5-8 to TRBJ1-5; 10 positions match TRBD1. There are 16 residues in the CDR3. J lost 1 base, V lost 0 bases, and 1 base had no gene match. The V gene's germline CDR1 is SGHTS and CDR2 YDEGEE. Here the CDR3 DNA reads TGTGCCAGCAGCTTGGTGACAGGGGGCAGCAATCAGCCCCAGCATTTT. Amino acids: CASSLVTGGSNQPQHF.

This clone showed up just once. The J gene is TRBJ2-2, the V gene TRBV5-4; 8 nucleotides agree with TRBD1. Germline lookup yields CDR1 SGHNT and CDR2 YYREEE (reference sequence). The trim removed 4 bases at V and 3 bases at J, leaving 5 bases unmatched. There are 15 residues in the CDR3. The CDR3 reads CASSRTGIDTGELFF. The CDR3, as DNA: TGTGCCAGCAGCCGGACAGGGATTGACACCGGGGAGCTGTTTTTT.

The chain recombines TRBV19 with TRBJ2-2; possibly TRBD1 for D (6 bases). The V end was cut by 5 bases, the J end by 5 bases, with 18 bases between. The CDR3 extends over 16 amino acids. The germline gives CDR1 LNHDA, CDR2 SQIVND (reference sequence). CDR3 DNA: TGTGCCAGTAGTGCCGCAGGGGTTGGCTGGACCGGGGAGCTGTTTTTT. Amino acids: CASSAAGVGWTGELFF.